Sequencing of this T cell receptor beta chain was carried out in a study of blood T cells in healthy people across ages. A J-beta primer mix and a sample-barcoded 5' primer were used in a second PCR of roughly 7 to 12 cycles. TCRdb fed the 5' RACE reads into MiXCR, producing one record per CDR3 protein. The sample carries about 1.8 million distinct CDR3 sequences, 40% to 55% recorded once. Every sample had a minimum of 6 million PBMCs isolated. This TCR was sampled from a woman aged 40 to 55 in good health. Material: blood.

The CDR3 spells CASSQGVRPNGYTF. As DNA, the CDR3 is TGTGCCAGCAGCCAAGGGGTGAGACCGAATGGCTACACCTTC. V gene TRBV3-1 combines with J gene TRBJ1-2; D not resolved. Trimming stripped 1 base from V and 6 bases from J, with 12 bases between. Germline assignment: CDR1 LGHDT and CDR2 YNNKEL (reference sequence). CDR3 size: 14 residues.